A single sample gave rise to the 13 T cell receptor beta chains below, sequenced in a study of blood T cell repertoires in COVID-19. Profiled with immunoSEQ multiplex PCR; TCRdb holds only in-frame clones, not every one. The sample lists some 64,000 clones, nearly 90% occurring once. Sequencing was done on a sample of peripheral blood. These receptors were obtained from a man aged 70-80 years with acute or convalescent COVID-19.

This chain links TRBV5-6 with TRBJ1-1; no clear D. The CDR3 has 15 residues. The V end was cut by 0 bases, the J end by 0 bases, with 9 bases between. The germline gives CDR1 SGHDT, CDR2 YYEEEE. This CDR3 is CASSLVERMNTEAFF. The CDR3 DNA reads TGTGCCAGCAGCTTGGTGGAGCGGATGAACACTGAAGCTTTCTTT.

This chain connects TRBV14 to TRBJ1-2, with D possibly being TRBD1 (6 bases). Germline lookup yields CDR1 SGHDN and CDR2 FVKESK. CDR3 length: 13 residues. The V gene lost 2 bases and the J gene lost 3 bases, with 7 bases spanning the gap. The CDR3 region has the DNA TGTGCCAGCAGCCAACAGGGGTACTATGGCTACACCTTC. Translation gives CASSQQGYYGYTF.

The chain combines TRBV11-3 with TRBJ1-1; D is ambiguous. The germline gives CDR1 SGHNT, CDR2 YENEEA. V shed 5 bases and J shed 6 bases, with 13 bases lying between them. The CDR3 has 13 amino acids. The CDR3 here is CASSLAAESEAFF. The CDR3 coding sequence is TGTGCCAGCAGCCTAGCGGCGGAATCTGAAGCTTTCTTT. The full variable domain, its missing parts supplied by reference TRBV11-3 and TRBJ1-1, is EAGVVQSPRYKIIEKKQPVAFWCNPISGHNTLYWYLQNLGQGPELLIRYENEEAVDDSQLPKDRFSAERLKGVDSTLKIQPAELGDSAVYLCASSLAAESEAFFGQGTRLTVV.

This sequence joins TRBV7-2 and TRBJ2-7; 10 bases match TRBD1. Germline CDR1 and CDR2: SGHTA and FQGNSA. V was clipped by 5 bases and J by 1 base; unmatched bases: 5. The CDR3 spans 15 residues. For the CDR3, the DNA is TGTGCCAGCAGCACGGACAGGGGGAGTTCCTACGAGCAGTACTTC. Translated, it gives CASSTDRGSSYEQYF.

The V and J genes are TRBV11-3 and TRBJ2-7; TRBD1 aligns across 8 bases. CDR3 length equals 14 residues. V shed 6 bases, J shed 5 bases, and the junction held 9 bases outside the gene matches. CDR1 and CDR2 from the germline V gene are SGHNT and YENEEA. The CDR3 DNA is TGTGCCAGCAGTCTAAGGACAGGGCTGAACGAGCAGTACTTC. Translation: CASSLRTGLNEQYF.

The CDR3 nucleotides are TGTGCCAGCTCACCCCCCCTTGTAGACAGGGGGCATCCGTCCGAGCAGTACTTC. Protein: CASSPPLVDRGHPSEQYF. The genes are TRBV18 and TRBJ2-7; 10 bases align to TRBD1. Germline V gene lookup returns CDR1 KGHSH and CDR2 LQKENI. Unmatched junction bases numbered 17, after V lost 3 bases and J lost 6 bases. The CDR3 totals 18 residues.

This chain uses TRBV6-4 with TRBJ1-2; tentative D call: TRBD1 (5 bases). There are 15 residues in the CDR3. Germline CDR1 and CDR2: MRHNA and SNTAGT. Trimming removed 0 bases from V and 6 bases from J, with 14 bases in between. CDR3 region: CASSDSSWGLDGYTF. CDR3 nucleotide sequence: TGTGCCAGCAGTGACTCGTCCTGGGGCCTTGATGGCTACACCTTC.

The rearrangement joins TRBV3-1 (or the pseudogene TRBV3-2) to TRBJ2-1, with a possible D match to TRBD2 (6 bases). The germline V gene has CDR1 LGHDT and CDR2 YNNKEL (reference sequence). The CDR3 is 13 amino acids. Between the trimmed V and J ends, which lost 0 bases and 8 bases, there was a span of 8 bases. CDR3 sequence reads: CASSQELADEQFF. The CDR3 DNA follows: TGTGCCAGCAGCCAAGAACTAGCCGATGAGCAGTTCTTC.

The chain combines TRBV2 with TRBJ2-3; 7 bases match TRBD1. The length of the CDR3 is 17 residues. J was trimmed by 8 bases and V by 5 bases; bases with no gene match: 19. Germline V CDR1 and CDR2: SNHLY, FYNNEI. CDR3: CASSKTRQGVLLGTQYF. CDR3 nucleotide sequence: TGTGCCAGCAGTAAGACGAGACAGGGAGTCCTCCTGGGTACGCAGTATTTT.

The rearrangement uses TRBV23-1 and TRBJ1-1, with 9 bases that match TRBD1. TRBV23-1 falls under the ORF class, with uncertain function. This CDR3 is built from 12 residues. The trim removed 10 bases at V and 8 bases at J, leaving 8 bases unmatched. CDR3 DNA sequence: TGCGCCAACCGGGACAGGGATGAAGAAGCTTTCTTT. Protein product: CANRDRDEEAFF.

This sequence joins TRBV20-1 and TRBJ1-5, with 9 nucleotides matching TRBD1. The V and J ends lost 3 bases and 5 bases, in that order; junction bases with no gene match: 8. This CDR3 is built from 15 residues. CDR1 is DFQATT, CDR2 SNEGSKA, per germline (reference sequence). CDR3 in amino acids: CSASWDRDRDQPQHF. CDR3 sequence (DNA): TGCAGTGCTAGTTGGGACAGGGATCGGGATCAGCCCCAGCATTTT.

V gene TRBV4-3 combines with J gene TRBJ2-3; tentatively, D is TRBD2 (6 bases). Germline V gene sequence: CDR1 LGHNA, CDR2 YSLEER. V was cut by 8 bases and J by 2 bases, with 11 bases left in between. CDR3 length equals 13 residues. The CDR3, as DNA: TGCGCCAGCGCGGGGATAGACACAGATACGCAGTATTTT. Amino acids: CASAGIDTDTQYF.

This rearrangement joins TRBV5-1 to TRBJ2-3, with 8 bases lining up with TRBD2. After removal of 0 bases from V and 1 base from J, the junction contained 1 base not matched to a gene. Germline V lookup: CDR1 SGHRS, CDR2 YFSETQ. This CDR3 has 15 residues. The CDR3 coding sequence is TGCGCCAGCAGCTTGGATAGCGGGGGCACAGATACGCAGTATTTT. It yields the protein CASSLDSGGTDTQYF.